This T cell receptor beta chain originates from a study of shared clonotypes between healthy human individuals. Overall study results and limits: Roughly 5% of naive CD4 clonotypes were shared across several donors.

This clone was seen only once. The antigen is undetermined. A deep-level run was used for the assay. Clones were read by immunoSEQ multiplex PCR, and TCRdb kept only the in-frame ones, dropping some. The data contain more than 550,000 clones, 92% of them singletons. Naive CD8 cells lacked CD45RO and underwent positive selection for CCR7, leaving out terminally differentiated effector memory CD45RA+ cells. Trimming removed 1 base from V and 2 bases from J; junction bases left unmatched: 8. The CDR3 extends over 16 amino acids. Germline V gives CDR1 MGHDK, CDR2 SYGVNS. The rearrangement uses TRBV25-1 and TRBJ2-7; TRBD1 matches 7 bases. The receptor was derived from a man aged 25-45 years in good health. The sample taken for sequencing was naive CD8+ T cells sorted from blood. CDR3: CASSEWAGDRAYEQYF. CDR3 coding DNA: TGTGCCAGCAGTGAATGGGCCGGTGACAGGGCCTACGAGCAGTACTTC.